The present TCR beta chain was sequenced within a study of T cells in Graves' hyperthyroidism and ophthalmopathy (dated by TCRdb to the late 2010s). Study-wide context: Peripheral blood was collected at initial diagnosis, before any treatment. To identify distinguishing TCR V-J signatures, a discovery cohort of some 100 patients was used, comprising some 45 with Graves' ophthalmopathy and 57 with stable Graves' hyperthyroidism. Whether ophthalmopathy could be predicted prospectively was tested in an independent validation cohort made up of approximately 19 hyperthyroidism patients plus 17 patients who later progressed to ophthalmopathy. For training and testing, the 100 or so patients in the discovery cohort were randomly divided in a 7:3 ratio. In addition, the study compared T-cell repertoires in thyroid tissue and in blood from six Graves' hyperthyroidism patients. Once sampling was done, hyperthyroidism patients were given methimazole at a starting dose of 30 mg daily, whereas ophthalmopathy patients were given high-dose intravenous methylprednisolone. TCR Vbeta CDR3 sequencing of 130 to 150 peripheral blood samples (roughly 41 ophthalmopathy, some 75 hyperthyroidism and approximately 17 progressor patients) is reported in the paper.

The TCR beta CDR3 regions were amplified from RNA transcripts. The TCR CDR3 was subjected to a first round of RT-PCR using the HTBI primer set and the Qiagen OneStep RT-PCR kit. Libraries were constructed in a second round of multiplex PCR, after which size selection and purification were carried out. Paired-end sequencing of the libraries was performed with 100 bp reads on an Illumina HiSeq2000. The paper's data handling went like this. Raw data were processed with SOAPnuke, discarding reads with adapters, uncalled bases, mean Phred below 15, or no exact constant-primer or identifier match. COPE v1.2.5 was used to merge high-quality paired reads, and clonotypes were defined as unique nucleotide sequences. MiTCR v1.1 was used to align clonotypes to the IMGT TRBV, TRBD and TRBJ reference segments. Analysis was restricted to V-J combinations with a frequency above 0.0001, which covered about 99% of repertoires. A TCS score was defined as the ratio between F50 (clonal expansion) and ExV (chaos), using BLOSUM62-based TCRdist between CDR3 peptides within each V-J. Welch's t-statistics and random forest reduced roughly 530 V-J features to around 14, which were used in a naive Bayes classifier (R e1071). TCRdb handled the public reads itself, with Q25 trimming in fastp and clone calling in MiXCR, and kept productive beta chains. Rows are combined by CDR3 protein, so each entry shows the most common genes and DNA. TCRdb, not the original authors, processed these V and J calls. Across this sample there are approximately 400,000 distinct CDR3 sequences, with over 12% seen only once. 25% to 30% of the sample rests with the top ten.

For this chain, trimming is 3 bases at the V end and 4 bases at the J end, and the number of junction bases without a gene match is 3. The CDR3 runs 15 amino acids, cysteine and phenylalanine included. The entry retains the CDR3 DNA only, 45 bases that are in frame from base 1. Via the germline V gene, CDR1 is KGHDR and CDR2 SFDVKD. This clonotype has at least ten counts. The clone's antigen remains unknown. No much larger clonotype is one base removed from it; base qualities were not supplied. In the ophthalmopathy patients, disease was moderately to severely active, with a Clinical Activity Score of 3 or more, a NOSPECS grade of 4 or more, and a duration of less than 3 months. Exclusion was applied to patients with uncontrolled infections, other autoimmune diseases, pregnancy or lactation. Diagnoses relied on clinical symptoms, serum thyroxine and TRAb, thyroid ultrasound and orbital computed tomography. PBMCs were isolated from about 9.1 ml of fresh peripheral blood by Ficoll-Paque density gradient centrifugation. Total RNA was extracted with Trizol reagent, and quality was checked on an Agilent 2100 Bioanalyzer.

Broader findings and caveats from the paper: Sample size was not statistically predetermined, and investigators were not blinded to group allocation. Most expanded thyroid clonotypes (frequency above 0.001) were also detected in blood, suggesting blood repertoires may reflect thyroid immune responses. In cross-validation, a model built on a 13 V-J signature told ophthalmopathy apart from stable hyperthyroidism with approximately 90% sensitivity and about 81% specificity, and in testing the same model reached 80%/75%. In validation, progression to ophthalmopathy was predicted by the model with 70.59% sensitivity and 72% to 85% specificity, a median of 6.5 months before onset.

Specimen: blood. The origin of this receptor is a man aged 45 to 65 with Graves' ophthalmopathy. Recombination connected TRBV24-1 to TRBJ2-5, with TRBD2 identical over 11 junction bases. CDR3 loop: CATSDAGLAGETQYF. The DNA is TGTGCCACCAGTGATGCCGGACTAGCGGGAGAGACCCAGTACTTC.